Here is one T cell receptor beta chain with its context. The sample is drawn from a study of blood T cell repertoires in COVID-19. V gave up 4 bases and J gave up 4 bases; unmatched junction bases: 3. This CDR3 region has 14 residues. CDR1 and CDR2 (germline): MNHNY, SVGAGI (reference sequence). TCRdb keeps only in-frame clones here, not all; method: immunoSEQ multiplex PCR. Counted here are approximately 45,000 clones, about 85% occurring once; the ten biggest clones make up around 14%. The origin of this receptor is a human donor in a cohort sampled during active COVID-19. The chain couples TRBV6-6 to TRBJ2-2; 7 bases map to TRBD1. Input material: peripheral blood. CDR3 amino acids: CASSSRTGTGELFF. DNA of the CDR3: TGTGCCAGCAGTTCCAGGACAGGCACCGGGGAGCTGTTTTTT.